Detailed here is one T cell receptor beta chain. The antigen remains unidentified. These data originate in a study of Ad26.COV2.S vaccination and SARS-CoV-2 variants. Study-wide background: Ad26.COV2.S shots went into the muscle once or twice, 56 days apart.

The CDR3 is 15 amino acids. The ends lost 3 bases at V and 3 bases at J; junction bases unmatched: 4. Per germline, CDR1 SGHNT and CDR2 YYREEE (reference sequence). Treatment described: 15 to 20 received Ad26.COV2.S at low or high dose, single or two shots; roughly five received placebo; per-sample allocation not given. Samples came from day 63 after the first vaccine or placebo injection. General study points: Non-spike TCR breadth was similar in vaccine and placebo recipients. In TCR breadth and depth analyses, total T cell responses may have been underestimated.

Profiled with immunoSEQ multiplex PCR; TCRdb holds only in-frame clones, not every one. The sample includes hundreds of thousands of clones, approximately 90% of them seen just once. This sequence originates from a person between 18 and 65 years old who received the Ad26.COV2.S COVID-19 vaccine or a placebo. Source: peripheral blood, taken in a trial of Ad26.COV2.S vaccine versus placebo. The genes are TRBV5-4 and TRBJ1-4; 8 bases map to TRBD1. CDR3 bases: TGTGCCAGCAGCTCATGGACAGGGTCTAATGAAAAACTGTTTTTT. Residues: CASSSWTGSNEKLFF.